The clone carrying this T cell receptor (beta chain) was detected only once. Generated by immunoSEQ multiplex PCR, the TCRdb table keeps only in-frame clones and is missing some. The sample contains roughly 250,000 clones, under 80% of which appear only once. This sample is part of a study of cytotoxic CD8 clonotypes in ibrutinib-treated CLL. V was trimmed by 0 bases and J by 0 bases, leaving 4 bases between them. CDR3 length: 13 residues. In germline, CDR1 is GTSNPN, CDR2 SVGIG (reference sequence). Sample: PBMCs, taken after 24 months of ibrutinib treatment. The rearrangement uses TRBV30 and TRBJ2-3; D call uncertain. The origin of this receptor is a human donor with chronic lymphocytic leukemia. CDR3: CAWSVFSTDTQYF. The CDR3 DNA reads as TGTGCCTGGAGTGTTTTTAGCACAGATACGCAGTATTTT.